This T cell receptor beta chain was identified in a study of cytomegalovirus exposure and HLA in healthy donors. Vbeta (60) and Jbeta (13) primers were used in the PCR. Profiling relied on immunoSEQ multiplex PCR, and the TCRdb table lists in-frame clones only, not all of them. The table lists 160,000 or so clones, 81% of them singletons. The sequenced sample consisted of PBMCs. The source of this sequence is a man aged 45 to 65 in good health and CMV-seropositive.

The DNA for the CDR3 is TGTGCCAGTAGTAACAGGGGAGAGACCCAGTACTTC. It codes for CASSNRGETQYF. The genes are TRBV19 and TRBJ2-5; 7 bases match TRBD1. Germline V gives CDR1 LNHDA, CDR2 SQIVND (reference sequence). CDR3 length equals 12 residues. Trimming took 4 bases from V and 4 from J; bases not matched to a gene: 0. Complete variable domain (other parts from reference TRBV19 and TRBJ2-5): DGGITQSPKYLFRKEGQNVTLSCEQNLNHDAMYWYRQDPGQGLRLIYYSQIVNDFQKGDIAEGYSVSREKKESFPLTVTSAQKNPTAFYLCASSNRGETQYFGPGTRLLVL.